Sequencing of this TCR beta chain was carried out in a study of radiation and T cells in renal cell carcinoma. Notes on this clone: Its antigen remains unknown.

Documented time point: blood 2 weeks post-SBRT. The treatment: 15 Gy SBRT to primary tumor, nephrectomy 4 weeks later. Serial blood draws occurred at baseline and 2 and 4 weeks post-SBRT. Study-level findings and limits: Without pretreatment biopsies, baseline tumor clonotype presence was undetermined. Top tumor clonotypes rose in blood 2 weeks post-radiation, then contracted.

Repertoires were generated with immunoSEQ multiplex PCR, while TCRdb's copy carries only in-frame clones and drops some. The repertoire consists of about 130,000 clones, with approximately 75% occurring once and the leading ten covering 1.9%. The CDR3 loop spans 13 amino acids. Trimming removed 8 bases at V and 0 bases at J, with 10 bases between. CDR1 is MNHEY and CDR2 is SVGAGI in the germline V gene. This TCR was recovered from a woman aged 55-69 years with renal cell carcinoma. This chain connects TRBV6-5 to TRBJ1-1; a possible D gene is TRBD1 (5 bases). The sequenced sample was blood, obtained from a patient whose treatment included radiotherapy and nephrectomy. The CDR3 DNA reads as TGTGCCAGCCACGGGACTGTGAACACTGAAGCTTTCTTT. Protein: CASHGTVNTEAFF.